Presented here are 27 T cell receptor beta chains from one specimen sequenced in a study of T-cell memory formation after mild COVID-19. TCRdb fed the 5' RACE reads into MiXCR, producing one record per CDR3 protein. The sample contains hundreds of thousands of distinct CDR3 sequences, roughly 25% of which appear only once. The sequencing sample was made of PBMCs or a T cell subset sorted from them (not recorded which). Source of these receptors: an adult woman who had mild COVID-19 (a few samples of this study predate the infection). Cell type and time point are not known.

This clonotype has ten or more counts. The rearrangement joins TRBV12-3 or TRBV12-4 to TRBJ1-4; D gene ambiguous. With 6 bases removed from V and 0 bases from J, the gap between germline ends came to 8 bases. This CDR3 is built from 14 residues. CDR3 nucleotide sequence: TGTGCCAGCAGCTCGTACGCAACTAATGAAAAACTGTTTTTT. It yields the protein CASSSYATNEKLFF.

The rearrangement uses TRBV7-2 and TRBJ2-3; D not resolved. The V end lost 5 bases, the J end lost 4 bases, and 13 bases lay between the germline ends. Germline V gene data show CDR1 as SGHTA and CDR2 as FQGNSA. The CDR3 has 14 amino acids. The CDR3 loop reads CASSQAAVADTQYF. The CDR3 DNA reads as TGTGCCAGCAGCCAAGCTGCGGTAGCAGATACGCAGTATTTT. Looking up the rest from reference TRBV7-2 and TRBJ2-3 gives the full variable domain: GAGVSQSPSNKVTEKGKDVELRCDPISGHTALYWYRQSLGQGLEFLIYFQGNSAPDKSGLPSDRFSAERTGGSVSTLTIQRTQQEDSAVYLCASSQAAVADTQYFGPGTRLTVL.

This sequence joins TRBV5-5 and TRBJ1-2, with D possibly being TRBD1 (6 bases). There are 15 residues in the CDR3. Germline V lookup: CDR1 SGHKS, CDR2 YYEKEE (reference sequence). V gave up 2 bases and J gave up 4 bases, with 15 bases separating them. CDR3 in DNA: TGTGCCAGCAGCTTAAGTGGGCCAGGGGCCTATGGCTACACCTTC. It is translated as CASSLSGPGAYGYTF.

This clonotype was seen only a few times. The gene calls are TRBV6-5 and TRBJ2-3; 9 bases agree with TRBD2. V lost 8 bases, J lost 1 base, and 7 bases stayed unmatched. CDR3 size: 15 residues. Germline CDR1 is MNHEY and CDR2 is SVGAGI. The CDR3 loop is CASRLAGARTDTQYF. CDR3 DNA sequence: TGTGCCAGCCGTTTAGCGGGAGCCCGCACAGATACGCAGTATTTT.

The CDR3: CASSEDNSGGSGYTF. Here the CDR3 DNA reads TGTGCCAGCAGCGAAGATAACAGCGGAGGTAGCGGCTACACCTTC. This sequence joins TRBV9 and TRBJ1-2; D gene uncertain. The CDR3 sequence is 15 residues long. V lost 3 bases and J 8 bases, leaving 20 bases between the germline ends. CDR1 is SGDLS, CDR2 YYNGEE, per germline.

The J gene is TRBJ2-3, the V gene TRBV7-2; TRBD1 matches at 8 bases. Looked up from germline, CDR1 is SGHTA and CDR2 is FQGNSA. J gave up 2 bases and V 0 bases, and 4 bases lay outside the gene matches. This CDR3 region has 16 residues. The CDR3 region has the DNA TGTGCCAGCAGCTTAGCTTGGGACAGGTTCACAGATACGCAGTATTTT. It yields the protein CASSLAWDRFTDTQYF.

The chain carries TRBV27 and TRBJ2-6; D ambiguous. V lost 4 bases to trimming and J lost 4 bases, with 14 bases between them. CDR1 is MNHEY and CDR2 is SMNVEV in the germline V gene (reference sequence). CDR3 length: 16 residues. The CDR3 DNA follows: TGTGCCAGCAGTTCCCATTTAGGTTCAGGGGCCAACGTCCTGACTTTC. As protein: CASSSHLGSGANVLTF.

For the CDR3, the DNA is TGTGCCAGCAGTTCCCAGGGGGAAGGGACTGAAGCTTTCTTT. It encodes CASSSQGEGTEAFF. The rearrangement joins TRBV7-3 to TRBJ1-1, with 7 bases aligning to TRBD1. CDR1 is SGHTA and CDR2 is FQGTGA in the germline V gene. Trimming cost V 6 bases and J 5 bases; bases outside gene matches: 9. The CDR3 spans 14 residues.

The chain couples TRBV30 to TRBJ2-3; D possibly uses TRBD1 or TRBD2 (6 bases each). The CDR3 consists of 15 residues. V was shortened by 3 bases and J by 2 bases, with 15 bases between the two germline ends. Germline assignment: CDR1 GTSNPN and CDR2 SVGIG (reference sequence). The CDR3 loop reads CAWRGGLIYTDTQYF. CDR3 nucleotide sequence: TGTGCCTGGAGAGGGGGACTTATCTACACAGATACGCAGTATTTT. Drawing the rest from reference TRBV30 and TRBJ2-3, the complete variable domain is SQTIHQWPATLVQPVGSPLSLECTVEGTSNPNLYWYRQAAGRGLQLLFYSVGIGQISSEVPQNLSASRPQDRQFILSSKKLLLSDSGFYLCAWRGGLIYTDTQYFGPGTRLTVL.

The rearrangement links TRBV5-1 to TRBJ2-2, with 7 positions matching TRBD1. Germline CDR1 is SGHRS and CDR2 is YFSETQ. After removal of 4 bases from V and 0 bases from J, the junction contained 6 bases not matched to a gene. The CDR3 totals 16 residues. CDR3 residues: CASSMTGNSNTGELFF. As DNA, the CDR3 is TGCGCCAGCAGCATGACAGGGAATTCGAACACCGGGGAGCTGTTTTTT.

The chain is built from TRBV20-1 and TRBJ2-1; the D gene is possibly TRBD2 (7 bases). From germline, CDR1 is DFQATT and CDR2 SNEGSKA (reference sequence). V lost 0 bases and J lost 3, with 18 bases in between. CDR3 size: 17 residues. Here the CDR3 reads CSARDAVGGGYYNEQFF. In nucleotides, the CDR3 is TGCAGTGCTAGAGACGCGGTTGGCGGGGGCTACTACAATGAGCAGTTCTTC.

The gene calls are TRBV5-8 and TRBJ2-7, with 10 bases lining up with TRBD2. Germline values: CDR1 SGHTS, CDR2 YDEGEE. V was clipped by 4 bases and J by 2 bases; unmatched bases: 6. The CDR3 is made up of 15 amino acids. The DNA of the CDR3 is TGTGCCAGCAGCCGACTAGCGGGTTCCCCCTACGAGCAGTACTTC. Amino acids: CASSRLAGSPYEQYF.

The chain is built from TRBV4-1 and TRBJ1-1; no firm D call. This CDR3 contains 13 residues. V gave up 0 bases and J gave up 10 bases, with 12 bases separating them. Germline-derived CDR1 and CDR2 are MGHRA and YSYEKL. The CDR3 DNA sequence: TGCGCCAGCAGCCAAGATCAAGCGGGGTTAGCTTTCTTT. This sequence encodes CASSQDQAGLAFF.

A few counts support this clonotype. The chain recombines TRBV5-1 with TRBJ1-6; 9 bases are a match to TRBD1. Losses at the gene ends were 3 bases for V and 8 bases for J; bases not matched to a gene: 3. Germline CDR1 and CDR2: SGHRS and YFSETQ. CDR3 size: 14 residues. The CDR3: CASSSDRGHSPLHF. CDR3 nucleotides: TGCGCCAGCAGCTCGGACAGGGGTCATTCACCCCTCCACTTT.

The chain recombines TRBV6-5 with TRBJ1-1; 8 nucleotides line up with TRBD1. The trim removed 5 bases at V and 6 bases at J, leaving 11 bases unmatched. This CDR3 has 15 amino acids. Germline V lookup: CDR1 MNHEY, CDR2 SVGAGI. DNA for the CDR3: TGTGCCAGCAGTCGTCAGGGGGCGCCTTTTCCTGAAGCTTTCTTT. Translated: CASSRQGAPFPEAFF.

V is TRBV4-1 and J is TRBJ2-7, with a possible D match to TRBD2 (5 bases). V lost 4 bases and J lost 0, with 10 bases in between. Per the germline V gene, CDR1 is MGHRA and CDR2 is YSYEKL. CDR3 length: 14 residues. CDR3 loop: CASSPFSGSYEQYF. In nucleotides, the CDR3 is TGCGCCAGCAGCCCCTTCAGCGGCTCCTACGAGCAGTACTTC.

This clonotype was seen a handful of times. CDR3 residues: CVGQKYTGELFF. The CDR3 DNA reads as TGTGTCGGGCAGAAGTATACCGGGGAGCTGTTTTTT. The chain is built from TRBV7-9 and TRBJ2-2; D is uncertain. CDR1 is SEHNR, CDR2 FQNEAQ, per germline (reference sequence). The CDR3 runs to 12 residues.

This clonotype was recorded only once. CDR3 protein: CASTQGQGAWETQYF. CDR3 coding DNA: TGTGCCAGCACCCAGGGACAGGGGGCGTGGGAGACCCAGTACTTC. This chain links TRBV6-5 with TRBJ2-5; the match to TRBD1 covers 12 bases. The V gene end was trimmed by 7 bases and the J gene end by 5 bases; junction bases not matched to a gene: 8. The CDR3 loop spans 15 amino acids. CDR1 MNHEY and CDR2 SVGAGI come from the germline V gene.

This clonotype showed up many times. The chain carries TRBV21-1 and TRBJ2-1; TRBD2, the table's D call, lacks a check against the DNA. TRBV21-1 has pseudogene status. This CDR3 region has 18 residues. Here the CDR3 DNA reads TGTGCCAGCAGCAAAGTTCCTAGCGGGGGGGCTTCCTACAATGAGCAGTTCTTC. Translated: CASSKVPSGGASYNEQFF.

The chain is built from TRBV28 and TRBJ2-2; no definite D call. Germline V CDR1 and CDR2: MDHEN, SYDVKM. V shed 8 bases and J shed 6 bases, with 13 bases lying between them. This CDR3 is built from 13 residues. This CDR3 is CASDHNGSGELFF. The CDR3 nucleotides read TGTGCCAGCGATCATAACGGGTCCGGGGAGCTGTTTTTT. The complete variable domain, with remaining parts taken from reference TRBV28 and TRBJ2-2, reads DVKVTQSSRYLVKRTGEKVFLECVQDMDHENMFWYRQDPGLGLRLIYFSYDVKMKEKGDIPEGYSVSREKKERFSLILESASTNQTSMYLCASDHNGSGELFFGEGSRLTVL.

This chain uses TRBV6-5 with TRBJ2-1, with 13 bases matching TRBD2. V dropped 6 bases and J dropped 3; count of bases not matched to a gene: 5. CDR1 is MNHEY and CDR2 is SVGAGI in the germline V gene. The CDR3 has 16 amino acids. The chain's CDR3 is CASSGLAGVIYNEQFF. CDR3 DNA sequence: TGTGCCAGCAGCGGACTAGCGGGGGTAATCTACAATGAGCAGTTCTTC.

This clonotype appeared a few times. The chain carries TRBV7-8 and TRBJ1-1; D is uncertain. This CDR3 has 15 residues. Trimming left V 5 bases short and J 4 bases short, with 17 bases between. Germline-derived CDR1 and CDR2 are SGHVS and FQNEAQ. The CDR3 protein is CASSKRSGSSTEAFF. For the CDR3, the DNA is TGTGCCAGCAGCAAGAGGTCGGGCAGCTCCACTGAAGCTTTCTTT.

This clonotype was seen a handful of times. The chain couples TRBV5-1 to TRBJ2-1; D gene uncertain. Trimming removed 3 bases from V and 6 bases from J, with 16 bases in between. The CDR3 consists of 15 residues. Germline-derived CDR1 and CDR2 are SGHRS and YFSETQ. The CDR3 region is CASSSGGTAINEQFF. DNA for the CDR3: TGCGCCAGCAGCTCGGGCGGTACCGCCATCAATGAGCAGTTCTTC.

The chain uses TRBV28 and TRBJ2-7; D perhaps matches TRBD2 (6 bases). Trimming stripped 5 bases from V and 2 bases from J, with 13 bases between. Germline CDR1 MDHEN, CDR2 SYDVKM. The CDR3 is made up of 14 amino acids. CDR3 in amino acids: CASSTPGLTYEQYF. DNA for the CDR3: TGTGCCAGCAGTACACCGGGACTTACCTACGAGCAGTACTTC.

This clonotype was counted between two and nine times. CDR3 sequence reads: CASSNRDSSYEQYF. In nucleotides, the CDR3 is TGTGCCAGCAGTAACCGGGACAGTTCCTACGAGCAGTACTTC. The chain combines TRBV27 with TRBJ2-7; 7 bases match TRBD1. This CDR3 is built from 14 residues. CDR1 and CDR2 from the germline V gene are MNHEY and SMNVEV (reference sequence). V gave up 5 bases and J gave up 1 base; unmatched junction bases: 5.

This clonotype has more than one count but fewer than ten. The chain has TRBV5-1 and TRBJ1-1; D call uncertain. Looked up from germline, CDR1 is SGHRS and CDR2 is YFSETQ. CDR3 length: 12 amino acids. With 0 bases removed from V and 3 bases from J, the gap between germline ends came to 3 bases. The CDR3 region is CASSLDDTEAFF. In DNA, the CDR3 is TGCGCCAGCAGCTTGGACGACACTGAAGCTTTCTTT.

This clonotype was recorded a few times. This chain connects TRBV14 to TRBJ2-3; perhaps D is TRBD1 or TRBD2 (5 bases each). The CDR3 has 15 amino acids. Trimming removed 1 base from V and 2 bases from J, with 10 bases in between. The germline CDR1 and CDR2 sequences are SGHDN and FVKESK. CDR3 sequence reads: CASSQAGTLTDTQYF. The CDR3 nucleotides are TGTGCCAGCAGCCAAGCCGGGACCCTCACAGATACGCAGTATTTT.